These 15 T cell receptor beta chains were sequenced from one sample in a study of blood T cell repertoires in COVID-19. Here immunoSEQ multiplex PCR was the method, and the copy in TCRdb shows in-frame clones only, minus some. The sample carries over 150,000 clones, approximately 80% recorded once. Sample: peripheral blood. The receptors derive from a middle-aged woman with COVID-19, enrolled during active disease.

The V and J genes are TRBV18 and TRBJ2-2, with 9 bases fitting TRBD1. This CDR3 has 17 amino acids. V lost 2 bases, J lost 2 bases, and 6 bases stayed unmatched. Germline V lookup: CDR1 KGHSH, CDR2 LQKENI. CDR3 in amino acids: CASSPLGTGLNTGELFF. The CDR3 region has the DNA TGTGCCAGCTCACCATTGGGGACAGGGTTAAACACCGGGGAGCTGTTTTTT.

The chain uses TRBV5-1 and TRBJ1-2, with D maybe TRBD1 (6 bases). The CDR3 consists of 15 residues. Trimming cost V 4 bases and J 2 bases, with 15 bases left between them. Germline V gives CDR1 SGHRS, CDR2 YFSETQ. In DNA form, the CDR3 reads TGCGCCAGCAGCCTTGGGGGCGCGACAAACTATGGCTACACCTTC. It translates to CASSLGGATNYGYTF.

The CDR3 sequence: CASSQDKTQYF. The CDR3 DNA sequence: TGTGCCAGCAGCCAAGACAAGACCCAGTACTTC. V gene TRBV14 combines with J gene TRBJ2-5, with D unresolved. Germline V gene sequence: CDR1 SGHDN, CDR2 FVKESK. V was cut by 0 bases and J by 6 bases, with 2 bases left in between. This CDR3 spans 11 amino acids. The variable domain in full, with the rest retrieved from reference TRBV14 and TRBJ2-5, is EAGVTQFPSHSVIEKGQTVTLRCDPISGHDNLYWYRRVMGKEIKFLLHFVKESKQDESGMPNNRFLAERTGGTYSTLKVQPAELEDSGVYFCASSQDKTQYFGPGTRLLVL.

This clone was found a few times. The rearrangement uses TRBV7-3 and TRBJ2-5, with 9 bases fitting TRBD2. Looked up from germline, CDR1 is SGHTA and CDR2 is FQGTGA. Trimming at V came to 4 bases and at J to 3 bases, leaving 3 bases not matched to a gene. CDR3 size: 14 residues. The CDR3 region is CASSSKRGEETQYF. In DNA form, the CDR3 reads TGTGCCAGCAGCTCCAAGCGGGGGGAAGAGACCCAGTACTTC.

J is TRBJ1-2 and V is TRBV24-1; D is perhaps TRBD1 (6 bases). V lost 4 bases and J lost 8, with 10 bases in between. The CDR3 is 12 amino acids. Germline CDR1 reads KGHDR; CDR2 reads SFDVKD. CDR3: CATSEWDNGYTF. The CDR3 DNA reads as TGTGCCACCAGTGAATGGGACAACGGCTACACCTTC.

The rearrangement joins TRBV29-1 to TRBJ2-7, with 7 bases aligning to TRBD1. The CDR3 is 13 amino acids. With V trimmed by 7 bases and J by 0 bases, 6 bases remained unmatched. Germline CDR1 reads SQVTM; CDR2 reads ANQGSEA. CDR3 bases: TGCAGCGGAACAGGGGCCCTCTCCTACGAGCAGTACTTC. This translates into CSGTGALSYEQYF.

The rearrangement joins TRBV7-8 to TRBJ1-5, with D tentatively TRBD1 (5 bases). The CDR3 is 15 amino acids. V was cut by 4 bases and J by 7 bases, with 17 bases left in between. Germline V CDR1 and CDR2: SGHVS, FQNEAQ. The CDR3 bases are TGTGCCAGCAGCTCCGACACGGGGGTAGGCCAGCCCCAGCATTTT. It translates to CASSSDTGVGQPQHF. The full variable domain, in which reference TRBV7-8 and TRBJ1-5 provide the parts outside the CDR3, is GAGVSQSPRYKVAKRGQDVALRCDPISGHVSLFWYQQALGQGPEFLTYFQNEAQLDKSGLPSDRFFAERPEGSVSTLKIQRTQQEDSAVYLCASSSDTGVGQPQHFGDGTRLSIL.

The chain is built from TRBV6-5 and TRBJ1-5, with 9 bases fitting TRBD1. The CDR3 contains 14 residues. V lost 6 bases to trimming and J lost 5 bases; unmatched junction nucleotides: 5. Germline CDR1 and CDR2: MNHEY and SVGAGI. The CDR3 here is CASRRQGVDQPQHF. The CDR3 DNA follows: TGTGCCAGCAGACGACAGGGGGTGGATCAGCCCCAGCATTTT.

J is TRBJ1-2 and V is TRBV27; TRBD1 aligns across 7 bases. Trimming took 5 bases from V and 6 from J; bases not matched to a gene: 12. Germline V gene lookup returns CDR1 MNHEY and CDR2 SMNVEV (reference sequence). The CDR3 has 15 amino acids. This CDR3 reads CASSPMRGQLDGYTF. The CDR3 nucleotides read TGTGCCAGCAGTCCCATGCGGGGACAGCTTGATGGCTACACCTTC.

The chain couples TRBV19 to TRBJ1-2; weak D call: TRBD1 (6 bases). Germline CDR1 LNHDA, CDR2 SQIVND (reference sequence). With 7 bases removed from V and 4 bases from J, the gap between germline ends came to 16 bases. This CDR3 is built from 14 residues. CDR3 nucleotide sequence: TGTGCCAGTAACCCTCTTCAGGGGAGCTATGGCTACACCTTC. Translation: CASNPLQGSYGYTF.

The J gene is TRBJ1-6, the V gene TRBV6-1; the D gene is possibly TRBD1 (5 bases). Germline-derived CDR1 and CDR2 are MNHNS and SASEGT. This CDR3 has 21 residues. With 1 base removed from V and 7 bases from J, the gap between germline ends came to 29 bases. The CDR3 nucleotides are TGTGCCAGCAGTGAAGGAGCGTGGGGGAGGATCCCCGGGTCTTTGAATTCACCCCTCCACTTT. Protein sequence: CASSEGAWGRIPGSLNSPLHF.

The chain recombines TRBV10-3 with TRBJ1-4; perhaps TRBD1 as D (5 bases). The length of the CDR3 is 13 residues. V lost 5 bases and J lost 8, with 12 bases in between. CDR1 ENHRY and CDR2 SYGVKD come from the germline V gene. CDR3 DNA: TGTGCCATCAGTTTACAGGTTGGCGAAAAACTGTTTTTT. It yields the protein CAISLQVGEKLFF.

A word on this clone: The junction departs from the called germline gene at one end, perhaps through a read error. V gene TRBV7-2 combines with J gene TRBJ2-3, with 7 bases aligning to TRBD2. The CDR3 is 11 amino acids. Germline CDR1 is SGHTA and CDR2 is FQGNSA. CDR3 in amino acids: CANSLAGAQYF. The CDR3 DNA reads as TGTGCCAACAGCTTGGCGGGGGCGCAGTATTTT.

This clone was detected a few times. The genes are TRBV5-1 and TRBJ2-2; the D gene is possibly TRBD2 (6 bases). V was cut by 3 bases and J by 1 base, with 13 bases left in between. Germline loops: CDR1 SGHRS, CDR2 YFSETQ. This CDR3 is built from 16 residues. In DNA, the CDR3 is TGCGCCAGCAGCTCGGGCGGGACGGGGAACACCGGGGAGCTGTTTTTT. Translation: CASSSGGTGNTGELFF.

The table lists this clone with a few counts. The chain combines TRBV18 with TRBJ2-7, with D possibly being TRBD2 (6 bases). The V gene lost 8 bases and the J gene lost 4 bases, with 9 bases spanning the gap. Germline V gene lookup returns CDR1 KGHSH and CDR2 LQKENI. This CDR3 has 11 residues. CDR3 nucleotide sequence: TGTGCCAGCGGGACTGGTTACGAGCAGTACTTC. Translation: CASGTGYEQYF.